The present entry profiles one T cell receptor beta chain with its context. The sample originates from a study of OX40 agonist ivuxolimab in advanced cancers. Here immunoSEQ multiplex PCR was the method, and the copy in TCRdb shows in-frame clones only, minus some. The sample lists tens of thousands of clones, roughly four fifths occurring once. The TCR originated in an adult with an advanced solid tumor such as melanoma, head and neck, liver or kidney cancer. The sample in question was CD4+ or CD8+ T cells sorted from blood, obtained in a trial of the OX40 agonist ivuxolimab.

The CDR3 reads CASRLSRGGGTGELFF. DNA of the CDR3: TGTGCCAGTAGGTTGTCTCGCGGGGGAGGCACCGGGGAGCTGTTTTTT. The chain carries TRBV19 and TRBJ2-2; 7 bases fit TRBD2. The germline gives CDR1 LNHDA, CDR2 SQIVND (reference sequence). The V and J ends lost 6 bases and 4 bases, in that order; junction bases with no gene match: 11. This CDR3 has 16 amino acids.